These T cell receptor beta chains were read from a single sample in a study of blood T cell repertoires in COVID-19. TCRdb's copy holds only in-frame clones and misses some; the assay was immunoSEQ multiplex PCR. The data show under 75,000 clones, with roughly 89% seen just once and 13% held by the top ten. Sequencing was carried out using peripheral blood. These receptor sequences come from a man in his 60s with active COVID-19. CDR3s include the opening cysteine and the closing phenylalanine or tryptophan. The D gene is left open where the match is weak. Clone size is given for some rows only: seen once, a few or many times, or a class if the clone is expanded.

J: TRBJ1-3; size: -; V: TRBV9; length: 15; D: -; CDR3: CASSVTGSSGNTIYF; DNA: TGTGCCAGCAGCGTAACGGGGAGCTCTGGAAACACCATATATTTT
J: TRBJ1-5; size: -; V: TRBV4-3; length: 14; D: -; CDR3: CASSQGVENQPQHF; DNA: TGCGCCAGCAGCCAAGGGGTGGAGAATCAGCCCCAGCATTTT
J: TRBJ1-5; size: -; V: TRBV6-5; length: 14; D: -; CDR3: CASSYGTGNQPQHF; DNA: TGTGCCAGCAGTTACGGGACTGGCAATCAGCCCCAGCATTTT
J: TRBJ1-5; size: -; V: TRBV15; length: 15; D: -; CDR3: CATSRNRQDNQPQHF; DNA: TGTGCCACCAGCAGAAACCGACAAGATAATCAGCCCCAGCATTTT
J: TRBJ2-4; size: -; V: TRBV28; length: 14; D: -; CDR3: CASRPEAAKNIQYF; DNA: TGTGCCAGCAGGCCAGAAGCGGCCAAAAACATTCAGTACTTC
J: TRBJ2-7; size: -; V: TRBV19; length: 15; D: -; CDR3: CAARPGWAPVYEQYF; DNA: TGTGCCGCACGGCCAGGGTGGGCGCCCGTCTACGAGCAGTACTTC
J: TRBJ2-7; size: -; V: TRBV5-1; length: 16; D: TRBD2; CDR3: CASSLVVGTSGYEQYF; DNA: TGCGCCAGCAGCTTGGTTGTCGGGACTAGCGGTTACGAGCAGTACTTC
J: TRBJ1-1; size: -; V: TRBV6-6; length: 15; D: -; CDR3: CASSSGGQVNTEAFF; DNA: TGTGCCAGCAGTTCGGGGGGACAAGTGAACACTGAAGCTTTCTTT
J: TRBJ2-5; size: -; V: TRBV5-4; length: 15; D: TRBD2; CDR3: CASSLVAGGARAQYF; DNA: TGTGCCAGCAGCTTGGTGGCGGGGGGGGCAAGGGCCCAGTACTTC
J: TRBJ1-3; size: -; V: TRBV7-6; length: 15; D: TRBD1; CDR3: CASSQEQGTGNTIYF; DNA: TGTGCCAGCAGCCAGGAACAGGGGACGGGAAACACCATATATTTT
J: TRBJ2-2; size: -; V: TRBV9; length: 17; D: TRBD2; CDR3: CASSVVPSGGATGELFF; DNA: TGTGCCAGCAGCGTAGTCCCTAGCGGGGGGGCGACCGGGGAGCTGTTTTTT
J: TRBJ1-5; size: -; V: TRBV28; length: 14; D: -; CDR3: CASTSQGNYQPQHF; DNA: TGTGCCAGCACCTCACAGGGTAATTATCAGCCCCAGCATTTT
J: TRBJ1-2; size: -; V: TRBV19; length: 14; D: TRBD1; CDR3: CASSRGQTNYGYTF; DNA: TGTGCCAGTAGTAGGGGACAGACTAACTATGGCTACACCTTC
J: TRBJ2-2; size: -; V: TRBV28; length: 15; D: -; CDR3: CASSFRRFDTGELFF; DNA: TGTGCCAGCAGTTTCCGCAGGTTTGACACCGGGGAGCTGTTTTTT
J: TRBJ2-7; size: -; V: TRBV18; length: 17; D: -; CDR3: CASSPSPGGIHRFEQYF; DNA: TGTGCCAGCTCACCTTCCCCTGGGGGCATACATCGGTTTGAGCAGTACTTC
J: TRBJ2-2; size: -; V: TRBV10-2; length: 18; D: -; CDR3: CASSWASWDSANTGELFF; DNA: TGCGCCAGCAGTTGGGCGAGCTGGGACTCCGCGAACACCGGGGAGCTGTTTTTT
J: TRBJ1-3; size: -; V: TRBV10-2; length: 14; D: TRBD1; CDR3: CASSGQGAGNTIYF; DNA: TGCGCCAGCAGTGGACAGGGGGCTGGAAACACCATATATTTT
J: TRBJ2-2; size: -; V: TRBV10-3; length: 20; D: TRBD2; CDR3: CAIRDPETSGRILSGGELFF; DNA: TGTGCCATCAGAGACCCCGAGACTAGCGGGAGGATTTTGTCTGGCGGGGAGCTGTTTTTT
J: TRBJ2-3; size: -; V: TRBV18; length: 16; D: TRBD1; CDR3: CASSPGQTLSTDTQYF; DNA: TGTGCCAGCTCACCGGGACAGACGCTTAGCACAGATACGCAGTATTTT
J: TRBJ1-4; size: -; V: TRBV2; length: 14; D: -; CDR3: CASSAGRINEKLFF; DNA: TGTGCCAGCAGTGCAGGGAGGATAAATGAAAAACTGTTTTTT
J: TRBJ2-2; size: -; V: TRBV7-2; length: 16; D: TRBD2; CDR3: CASSLASGRGTGELFF; DNA: TGTGCCAGCAGCTTAGCTAGCGGGAGGGGCACCGGGGAGCTGTTTTTT
J: TRBJ2-1; size: -; V: TRBV7-3; length: 15; D: -; CDR3: CASSLLRSSYNEQFF; DNA: TGTGCCAGCAGCTTACTCCGGAGCTCCTACAATGAGCAGTTCTTC
J: TRBJ1-1; size: -; V: TRBV2; length: 15; D: -; CDR3: CASSEISAGNTEAFF; DNA: TGTGCCAGCAGTGAAATTTCGGCAGGAAACACTGAAGCTTTCTTT
J: TRBJ1-5; size: -; V: TRBV19; length: 15; D: TRBD1; CDR3: CASSIGGGGSQPQHF; DNA: TGTGCCAGTAGTATAGGAGGAGGGGGCAGTCAGCCCCAGCATTTT
J: TRBJ1-5; size: -; V: TRBV28; length: 12; D: -; CDR3: CASSLQGQPQHF; DNA: TGTGCCAGCAGTCTCCAGGGACAGCCCCAGCATTTT
J: TRBJ2-2; size: -; V: TRBV5-6; length: 17; D: -; CDR3: CASSFWGGRTDPGELFF; DNA: TGTGCCAGCAGCTTTTGGGGGGGCCGAACGGATCCCGGGGAGCTGTTTTTT
J: TRBJ2-7; size: -; V: TRBV28; length: 15; D: -; CDR3: CASSPGGASFYEQYF; DNA: TGTGCCAGCAGTCCTGGGGGGGCTTCCTTCTACGAGCAGTACTTC
J: TRBJ2-6; size: -; V: TRBV20-1; length: 11; D: -; CDR3: CSARIRNVLTF; DNA: TGCAGTGCTAGGATCCGGAACGTCCTGACTTTC
J: TRBJ1-1; size: -; V: TRBV14; length: 16; D: TRBD1; CDR3: CASSPRIGQGNTEAFF; DNA: TGTGCCAGCAGCCCACGAATAGGACAGGGAAACACTGAAGCTTTCTTT
J: TRBJ1-5; size: -; V: TRBV19; length: 15; D: -; CDR3: CASSMPTGRNQPQHF; DNA: TGTGCCAGTAGTATGCCTACAGGGCGCAATCAGCCCCAGCATTTT
J: TRBJ2-3; size: -; V: TRBV12-3/TRBV12-4; length: 13; D: TRBD2; CDR3: CASSFLAADTQYF; DNA: TGTGCCAGCAGTTTTCTAGCGGCAGATACGCAGTATTTT
J: TRBJ1-5; size: -; V: TRBV28; length: 16; D: -; CDR3: CASSTLKTASNQPQHF; DNA: TGTGCCAGCAGTACCCTCAAGACAGCTAGCAATCAGCCCCAGCATTTT
J: TRBJ2-3; size: -; V: TRBV14; length: 15; D: TRBD2; CDR3: CASHFLAGVADTQYF; DNA: TGTGCCAGCCATTTTTTAGCGGGAGTAGCAGATACGCAGTATTTT
J: TRBJ2-1; size: -; V: TRBV18; length: 17; D: TRBD2; CDR3: CASSPGGGSKRDNEQFF; DNA: TGTGCCAGCTCCCCAGGAGGCGGGAGTAAGCGAGACAATGAGCAGTTCTTC
J: TRBJ1-2; size: once; V: TRBV4-2; length: 15; D: TRBD1; CDR3: CASSHPDRDGDGYTF; DNA: TGTGCCAGCAGCCATCCGGACAGGGACGGAGATGGCTACACCTTC
J: TRBJ2-1; size: -; V: TRBV19; length: 15; D: -; CDR3: CASSMTSFALHEQFF; DNA: TGTGCCAGTAGTATGACTAGTTTCGCCCTTCATGAGCAGTTCTTC
J: TRBJ2-1; size: -; V: TRBV7-6; length: 18; D: -; CDR3: CASSLAGGGPSSYNEQFF; DNA: TGTGCCAGCAGCTTAGCGGGCGGGGGCCCTAGCTCCTACAATGAGCAGTTCTTC
J: TRBJ2-7; size: -; V: TRBV5-4; length: 13; D: TRBD1; CDR3: CASRKGQGYEQYF; DNA: TGTGCCAGCCGAAAGGGACAGGGGTACGAGCAGTACTTC
J: TRBJ2-1; size: -; V: TRBV7-3; length: 15; D: -; CDR3: CASSPPGSSYNEQFF; DNA: TGTGCCAGCAGCCCGCCGGGGAGCTCCTACAATGAGCAGTTCTTC
J: TRBJ2-5; size: -; V: TRBV10-1; length: 11; D: TRBD2; CDR3: CASSDGTRQYF; DNA: TGCGCCAGCAGTGATGGGACTAGGCAGTACTTC
J: TRBJ1-3; size: once; V: TRBV3-1/TRBV3-2; length: 14; D: -; CDR3: CASSQRGTGNTIYF; DNA: TGTGCCAGCAGCCAAAGAGGGACTGGAAACACCATATATTTT
J: TRBJ1-1; size: -; V: TRBV28; length: 16; D: TRBD1; CDR3: CASSSSPGQGDTEAFF; DNA: TGTGCCAGCAGTTCATCCCCCGGACAGGGGGACACTGAAGCTTTCTTT